This T cell receptor beta chain was sequenced for a study of cytomegalovirus exposure and HLA in healthy donors. PCR amplification relied on 60 Vbeta primers (plus 13 Jbeta primers). Clones were sequenced by immunoSEQ multiplex PCR, and TCRdb holds only the in-frame ones, with some missing. The table records tens of thousands of clones, 78% of them present only once. Unmatched junction bases numbered 4, after V lost 6 bases and J lost 2 bases. The CDR3 extends over 14 amino acids. Germline CDR1 and CDR2: SNHLY and FYNNEI. The material sequenced was PBMCs. The clonotype originates from a male donor in good health and CMV-seropositive. The chain uses TRBV2 and TRBJ1-5; TRBD1 aligns across 7 bases. This CDR3 reads CASSRDRGNQPQHF. The CDR3 region has the DNA TGTGCCAGCAGCCGGGACAGAGGCAATCAGCCCCAGCATTTT.